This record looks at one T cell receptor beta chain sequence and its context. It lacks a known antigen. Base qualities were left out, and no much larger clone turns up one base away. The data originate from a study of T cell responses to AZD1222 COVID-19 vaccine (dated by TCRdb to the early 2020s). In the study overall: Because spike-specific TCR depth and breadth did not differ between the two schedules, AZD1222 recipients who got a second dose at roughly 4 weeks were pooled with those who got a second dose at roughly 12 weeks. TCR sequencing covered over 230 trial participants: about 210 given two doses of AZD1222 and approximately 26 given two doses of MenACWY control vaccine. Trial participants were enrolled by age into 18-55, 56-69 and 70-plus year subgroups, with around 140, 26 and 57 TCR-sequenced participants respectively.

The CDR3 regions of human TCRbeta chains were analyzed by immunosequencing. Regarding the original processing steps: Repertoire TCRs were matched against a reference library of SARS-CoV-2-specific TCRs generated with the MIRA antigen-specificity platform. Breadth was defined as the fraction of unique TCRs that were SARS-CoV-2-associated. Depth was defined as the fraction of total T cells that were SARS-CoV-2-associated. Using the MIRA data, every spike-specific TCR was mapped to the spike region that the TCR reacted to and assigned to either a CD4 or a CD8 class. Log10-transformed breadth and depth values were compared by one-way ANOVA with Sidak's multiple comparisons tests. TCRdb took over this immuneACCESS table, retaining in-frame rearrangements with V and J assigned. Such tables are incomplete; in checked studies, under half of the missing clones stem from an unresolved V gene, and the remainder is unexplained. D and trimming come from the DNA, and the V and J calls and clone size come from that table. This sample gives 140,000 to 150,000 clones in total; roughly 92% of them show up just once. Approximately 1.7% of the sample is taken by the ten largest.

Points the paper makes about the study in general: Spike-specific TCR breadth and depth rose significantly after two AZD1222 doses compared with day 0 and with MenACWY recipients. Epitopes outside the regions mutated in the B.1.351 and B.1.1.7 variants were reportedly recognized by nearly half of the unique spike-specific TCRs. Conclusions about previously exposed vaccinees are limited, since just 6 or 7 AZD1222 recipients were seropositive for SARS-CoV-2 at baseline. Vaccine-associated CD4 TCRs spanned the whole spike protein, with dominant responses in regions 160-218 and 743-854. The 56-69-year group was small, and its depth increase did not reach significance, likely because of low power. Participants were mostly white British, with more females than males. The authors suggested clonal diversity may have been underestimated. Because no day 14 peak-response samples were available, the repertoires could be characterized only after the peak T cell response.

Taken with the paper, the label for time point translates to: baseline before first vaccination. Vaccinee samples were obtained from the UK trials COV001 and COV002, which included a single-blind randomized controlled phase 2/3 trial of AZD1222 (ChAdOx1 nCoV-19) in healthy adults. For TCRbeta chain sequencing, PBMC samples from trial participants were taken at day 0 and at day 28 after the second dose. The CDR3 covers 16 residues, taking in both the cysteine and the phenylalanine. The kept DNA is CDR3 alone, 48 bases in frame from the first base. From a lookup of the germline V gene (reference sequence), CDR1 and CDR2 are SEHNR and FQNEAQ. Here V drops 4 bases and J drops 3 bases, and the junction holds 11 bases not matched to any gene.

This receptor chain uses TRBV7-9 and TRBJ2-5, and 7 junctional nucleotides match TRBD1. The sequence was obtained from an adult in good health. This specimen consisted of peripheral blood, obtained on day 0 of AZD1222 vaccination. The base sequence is TGTGCCAGCAGCTCGACAGGGATTTGGCCGGAAGAGACCCAGTACTTC. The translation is CASSSTGIWPEETQYF.